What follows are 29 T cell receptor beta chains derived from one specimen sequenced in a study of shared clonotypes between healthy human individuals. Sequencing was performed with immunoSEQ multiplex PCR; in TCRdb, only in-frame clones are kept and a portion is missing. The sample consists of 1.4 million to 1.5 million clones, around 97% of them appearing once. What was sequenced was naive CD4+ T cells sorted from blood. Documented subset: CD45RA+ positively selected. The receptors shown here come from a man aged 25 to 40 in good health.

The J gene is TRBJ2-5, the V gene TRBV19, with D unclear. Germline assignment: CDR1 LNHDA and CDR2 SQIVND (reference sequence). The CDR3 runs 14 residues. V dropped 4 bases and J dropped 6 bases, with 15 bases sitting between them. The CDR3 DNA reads TGTGCCAGTAGTACAGGTTCCACGGTAAAGACCCAGTACTTC. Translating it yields CASSTGSTVKTQYF.

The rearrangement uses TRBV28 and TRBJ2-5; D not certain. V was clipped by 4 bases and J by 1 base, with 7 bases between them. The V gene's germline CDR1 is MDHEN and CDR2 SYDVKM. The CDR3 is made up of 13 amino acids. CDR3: CASSWSGQETQYF. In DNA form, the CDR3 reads TGTGCCAGCAGTTGGTCGGGCCAAGAGACCCAGTACTTC.

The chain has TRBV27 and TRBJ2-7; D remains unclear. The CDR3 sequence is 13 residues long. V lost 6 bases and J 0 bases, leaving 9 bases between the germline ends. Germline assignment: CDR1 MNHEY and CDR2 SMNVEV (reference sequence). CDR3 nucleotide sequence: TGTGCCAGCAGACTTTCAAGCTCCTACGAGCAGTACTTC. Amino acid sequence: CASRLSSSYEQYF.

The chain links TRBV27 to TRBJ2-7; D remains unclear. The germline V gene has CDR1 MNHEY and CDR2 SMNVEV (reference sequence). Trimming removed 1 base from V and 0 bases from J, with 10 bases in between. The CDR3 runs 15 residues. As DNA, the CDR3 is TGTGCCAGCAGTTTATTTTTTGGCAACTCCTACGAGCAGTACTTC. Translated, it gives CASSLFFGNSYEQYF.

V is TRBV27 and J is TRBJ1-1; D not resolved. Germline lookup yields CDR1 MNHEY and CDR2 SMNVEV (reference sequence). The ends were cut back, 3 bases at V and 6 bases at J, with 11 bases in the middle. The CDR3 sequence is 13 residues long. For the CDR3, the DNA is TGTGCCAGCAGTTTTCGGGCTCCCTCTGAAGCTTTCTTT. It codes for CASSFRAPSEAFF.

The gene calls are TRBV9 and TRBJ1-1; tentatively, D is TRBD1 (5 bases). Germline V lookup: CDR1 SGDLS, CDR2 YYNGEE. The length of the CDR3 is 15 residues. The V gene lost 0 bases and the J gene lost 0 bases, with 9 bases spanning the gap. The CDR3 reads CASSVGGSMNTEAFF. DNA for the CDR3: TGTGCCAGCAGCGTAGGGGGCAGCATGAACACTGAAGCTTTCTTT.

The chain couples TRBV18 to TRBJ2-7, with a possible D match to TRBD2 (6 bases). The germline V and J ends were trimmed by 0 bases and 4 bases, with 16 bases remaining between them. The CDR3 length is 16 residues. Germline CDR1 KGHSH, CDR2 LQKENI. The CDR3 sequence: CASSPPGGLAKYEQYF. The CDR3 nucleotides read TGTGCCAGCTCACCACCGGGAGGCCTAGCGAAATACGAGCAGTACTTC.

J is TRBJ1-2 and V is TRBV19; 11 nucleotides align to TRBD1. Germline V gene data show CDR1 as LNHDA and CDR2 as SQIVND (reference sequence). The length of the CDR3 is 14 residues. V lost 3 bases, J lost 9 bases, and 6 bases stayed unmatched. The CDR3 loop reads CASSITGTGGSYTF. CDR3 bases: TGTGCCAGTAGTATCACCGGGACAGGGGGTAGCTACACCTTC.

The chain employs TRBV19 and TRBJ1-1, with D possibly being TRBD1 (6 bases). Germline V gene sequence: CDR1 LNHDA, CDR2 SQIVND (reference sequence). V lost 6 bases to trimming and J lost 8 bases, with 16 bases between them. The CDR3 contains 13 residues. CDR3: CASRNPGQNEAFF. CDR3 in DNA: TGTGCCAGTAGAAACCCCGGACAGAACGAAGCTTTCTTT.

CDR3 amino acids: CASSLAANSYNEQFF. The CDR3 DNA follows: TGTGCCAGCAGCTTAGCGGCTAACTCCTACAATGAGCAGTTCTTC. V gene TRBV7-2 combines with J gene TRBJ2-1; no clear D. CDR3 length: 15 residues. The ends were cut back, 0 bases at V and 0 bases at J, with 6 bases in the middle. Germline CDR1 and CDR2: SGHTA and FQGNSA.

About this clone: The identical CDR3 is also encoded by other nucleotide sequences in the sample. DNA for the CDR3: TGCGCCAGCAGCTTGGCTCCGGGACAGAACTCCTACGAGCAGTACTTC. Translation: CASSLAPGQNSYEQYF. The rearrangement joins TRBV5-1 to TRBJ2-7; 7 positions match TRBD1. The V and J ends lost 0 bases and 0 bases, in that order; junction bases with no gene match: 6. The CDR3 loop spans 16 amino acids. CDR1 and CDR2 from the germline V gene are SGHRS and YFSETQ.

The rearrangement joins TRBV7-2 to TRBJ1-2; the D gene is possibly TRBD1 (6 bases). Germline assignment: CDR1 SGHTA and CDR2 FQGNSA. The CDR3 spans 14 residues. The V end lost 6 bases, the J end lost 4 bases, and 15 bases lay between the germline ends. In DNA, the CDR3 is TGTGCCAGCAGTTTAACAGGGTTGGGCTATGGCTACACCTTC. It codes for CASSLTGLGYGYTF.

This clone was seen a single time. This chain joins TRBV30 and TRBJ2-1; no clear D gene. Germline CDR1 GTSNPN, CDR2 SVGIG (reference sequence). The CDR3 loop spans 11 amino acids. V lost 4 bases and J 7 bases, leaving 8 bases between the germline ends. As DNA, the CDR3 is TGTGCCTGGACTCGAACGAATGAGCAGTTCTTC. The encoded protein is CAWTRTNEQFF.

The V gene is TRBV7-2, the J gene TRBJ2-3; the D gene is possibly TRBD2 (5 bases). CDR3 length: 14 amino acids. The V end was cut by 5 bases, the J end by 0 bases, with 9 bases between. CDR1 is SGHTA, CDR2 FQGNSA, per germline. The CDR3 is CASSRDFSTDTQYF. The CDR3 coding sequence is TGTGCCAGCAGCCGGGATTTCAGCACAGATACGCAGTATTTT.

The CDR3 sequence: CAAGGDYGYTF. CDR3 bases: TGTGCCGCAGGGGGGGACTATGGCTACACCTTC. The chain uses TRBV30 and TRBJ1-2, with TRBD1 matching over 7 bases. Germline lookup yields CDR1 GTSNPN and CDR2 SVGIG (reference sequence). V lost 8 bases to trimming and J lost 3 bases; unmatched junction nucleotides: 3. The CDR3 contains 11 residues.

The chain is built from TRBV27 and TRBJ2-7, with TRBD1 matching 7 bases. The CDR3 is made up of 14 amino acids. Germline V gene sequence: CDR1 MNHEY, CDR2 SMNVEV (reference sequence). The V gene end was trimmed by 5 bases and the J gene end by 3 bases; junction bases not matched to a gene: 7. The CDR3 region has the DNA TGTGCCAGCAGTATCCGGGACAGTAACTACGAGCAGTACTTC. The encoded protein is CASSIRDSNYEQYF.

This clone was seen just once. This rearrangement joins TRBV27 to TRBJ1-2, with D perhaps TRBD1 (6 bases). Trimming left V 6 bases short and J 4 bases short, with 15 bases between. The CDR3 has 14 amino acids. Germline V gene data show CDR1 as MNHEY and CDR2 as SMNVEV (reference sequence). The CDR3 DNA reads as TGTGCCAGCAGCCTAGGGGGGGCTGGCTATGGCTACACCTTC. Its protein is CASSLGGAGYGYTF.

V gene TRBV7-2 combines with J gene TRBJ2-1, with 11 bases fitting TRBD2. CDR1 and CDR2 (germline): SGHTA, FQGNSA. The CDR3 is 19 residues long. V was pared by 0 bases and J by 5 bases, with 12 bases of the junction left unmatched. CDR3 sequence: CASSLARSSGRRANNEQFF. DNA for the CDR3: TGTGCCAGCAGCTTAGCGCGGTCTAGCGGGAGGCGGGCTAACAATGAGCAGTTCTTC.

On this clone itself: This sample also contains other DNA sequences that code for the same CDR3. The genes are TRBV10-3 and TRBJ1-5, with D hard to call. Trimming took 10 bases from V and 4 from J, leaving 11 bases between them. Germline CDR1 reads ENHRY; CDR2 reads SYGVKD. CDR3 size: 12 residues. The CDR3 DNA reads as TGTGCCACCGCCGGCGGAAATCAGCCCCAGCATTTT. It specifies CATAGGNQPQHF.

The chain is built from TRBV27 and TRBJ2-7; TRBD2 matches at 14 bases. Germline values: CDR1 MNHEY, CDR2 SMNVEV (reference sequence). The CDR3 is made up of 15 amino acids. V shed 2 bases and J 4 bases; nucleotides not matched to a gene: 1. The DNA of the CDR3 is TGTGCCAGCAGTTTAGGGACTAGCGGGAGTTACGAGCAGTACTTC. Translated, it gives CASSLGTSGSYEQYF.

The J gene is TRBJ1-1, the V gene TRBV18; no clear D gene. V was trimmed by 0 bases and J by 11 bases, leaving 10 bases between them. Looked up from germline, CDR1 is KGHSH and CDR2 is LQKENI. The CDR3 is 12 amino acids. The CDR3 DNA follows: TGTGCCAGCTCACCACCGACGGGCGAGGCTTTCTTT. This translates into CASSPPTGEAFF.

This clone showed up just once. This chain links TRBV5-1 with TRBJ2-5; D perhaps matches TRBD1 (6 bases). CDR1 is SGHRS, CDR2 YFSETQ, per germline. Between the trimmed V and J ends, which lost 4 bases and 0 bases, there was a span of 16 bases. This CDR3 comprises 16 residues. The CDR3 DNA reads TGCGCCAGCAGCAAAAATATCGGGACAAACCAAGAGACCCAGTACTTC. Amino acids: CASSKNIGTNQETQYF.

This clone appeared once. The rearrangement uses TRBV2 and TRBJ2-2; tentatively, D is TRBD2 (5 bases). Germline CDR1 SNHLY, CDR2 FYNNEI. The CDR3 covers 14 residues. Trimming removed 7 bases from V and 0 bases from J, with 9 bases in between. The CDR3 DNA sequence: TGTGCCAGCATCCCCGGGACGAACACCGGGGAGCTGTTTTTT. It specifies CASIPGTNTGELFF. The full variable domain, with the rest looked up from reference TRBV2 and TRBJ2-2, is EPEVTQTPSHQVTQMGQEVILRCVPISNHLYFYWYRQILGQKVEFLVSFYNNEISEKSEIFDDQFSVERPDGSNFTLKIRSTKLEDSAMYFCASIPGTNTGELFFGEGSRLTVL.

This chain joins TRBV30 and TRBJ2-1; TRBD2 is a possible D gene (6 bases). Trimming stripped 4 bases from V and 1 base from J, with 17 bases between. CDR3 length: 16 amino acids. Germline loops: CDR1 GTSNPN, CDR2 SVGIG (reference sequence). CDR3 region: CAWTRRGTQSYNEQFF. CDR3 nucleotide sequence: TGTGCCTGGACCAGGAGGGGAACACAATCCTACAATGAGCAGTTCTTC.

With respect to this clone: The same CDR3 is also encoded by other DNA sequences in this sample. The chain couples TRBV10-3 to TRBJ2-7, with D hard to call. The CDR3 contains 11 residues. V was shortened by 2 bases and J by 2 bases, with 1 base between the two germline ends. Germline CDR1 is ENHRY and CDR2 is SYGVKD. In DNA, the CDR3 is TGTGCCATCAGTGAGACCTACGAGCAGTACTTC. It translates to CAISETYEQYF.

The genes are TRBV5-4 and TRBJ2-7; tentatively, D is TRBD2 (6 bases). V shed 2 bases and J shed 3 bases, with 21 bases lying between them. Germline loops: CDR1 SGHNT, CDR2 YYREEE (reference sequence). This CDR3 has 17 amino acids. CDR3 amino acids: CASSLSAGTRTFYEQYF. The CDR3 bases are TGTGCCAGCAGCTTATCTGCCGGGACTCGAACTTTCTACGAGCAGTACTTC.

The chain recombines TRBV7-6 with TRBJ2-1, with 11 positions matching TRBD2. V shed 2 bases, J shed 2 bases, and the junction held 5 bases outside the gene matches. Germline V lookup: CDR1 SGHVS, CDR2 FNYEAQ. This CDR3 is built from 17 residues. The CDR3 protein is CASSLSTSGNPYNEQFF. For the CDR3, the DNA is TGTGCCAGCAGCTTATCGACTAGCGGGAACCCCTACAATGAGCAGTTCTTC.

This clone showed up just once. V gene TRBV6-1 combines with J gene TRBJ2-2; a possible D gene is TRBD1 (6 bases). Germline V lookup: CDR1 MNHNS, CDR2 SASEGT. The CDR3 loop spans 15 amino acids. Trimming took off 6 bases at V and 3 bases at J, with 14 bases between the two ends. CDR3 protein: CASRLGEGDTGELFF. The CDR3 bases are TGTGCCAGCAGACTAGGAGAGGGGGACACCGGGGAGCTGTTTTTT.

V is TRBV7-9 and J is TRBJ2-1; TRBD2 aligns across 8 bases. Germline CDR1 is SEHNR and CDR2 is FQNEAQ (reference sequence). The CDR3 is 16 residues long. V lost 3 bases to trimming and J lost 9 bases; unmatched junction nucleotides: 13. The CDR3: CASSFSGLREDGEQFF. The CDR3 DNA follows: TGTGCCAGCAGCTTCTCCGGTTTGCGGGAGGACGGTGAGCAGTTCTTC.